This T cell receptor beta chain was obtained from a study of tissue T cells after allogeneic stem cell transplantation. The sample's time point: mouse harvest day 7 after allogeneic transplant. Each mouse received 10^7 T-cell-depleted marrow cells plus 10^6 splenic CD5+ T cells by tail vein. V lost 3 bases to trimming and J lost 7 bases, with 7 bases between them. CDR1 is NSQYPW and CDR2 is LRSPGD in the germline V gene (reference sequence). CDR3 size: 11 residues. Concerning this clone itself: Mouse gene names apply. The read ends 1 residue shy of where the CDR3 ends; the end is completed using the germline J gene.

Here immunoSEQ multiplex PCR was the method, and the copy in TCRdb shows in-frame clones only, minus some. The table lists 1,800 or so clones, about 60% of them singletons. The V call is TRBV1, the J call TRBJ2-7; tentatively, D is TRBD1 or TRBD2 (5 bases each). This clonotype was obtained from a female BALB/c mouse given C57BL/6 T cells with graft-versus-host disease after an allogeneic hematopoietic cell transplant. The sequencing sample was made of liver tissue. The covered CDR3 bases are TGCACCTGCAGTGCCCGGGACGAACAGTAC. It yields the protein CTCSARDEQY. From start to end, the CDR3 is CTCSARDEQYF.